This is a list of T cell receptor beta chains from one sample in a study of regulatory T cells in long-lasting Graves disease. One entry per CDR3 protein results from TCRdb running MiXCR on the multiplex PCR reads. The table lists 350,000 to 400,000 distinct CDR3 sequences, roughly 16% of them singletons. The same data also went into a second study, on T cells in Graves' hyperthyroidism and ophthalmopathy.

The sequencing used peripheral blood mononuclear cells (PBMCs), collected at new diagnosis, from a patient treated with antithyroid drugs. These receptors came from a young woman with Graves disease. CDR3s include the opening cysteine and the closing phenylalanine or tryptophan. D genes are given only for firm matches. Size tells how often a clone was seen (once, few, many) or the class of an expanded clone, and some rows leave it out.

size	D	V	J	DNA	CDR3
-	-	TRBV5-1	TRBJ2-3	TGCGCCAGCAGCCAAATTCCCGGGACTAGCACAGATACGCAGTATTTT	CASSQIPGTSTDTQYF
few	-	TRBV6-1	TRBJ1-5	TGTGCCAGCAGTCCTGACACCAGCAATCAGCCCCAGCATTTT	CASSPDTSNQPQHF
few	-	TRBV6-2/TRBV6-3	TRBJ2-1	TGTGCCAGCAGTTACTCGAACGAGGGCGGTGAGCAGTTCTTC	CASSYSNEGGEQFF
few	-	TRBV6-2/TRBV6-3	TRBJ1-2	TGTGCCAGCAGTGAAGCCAGTAACTATGGCTACACCTTC	CASSEASNYGYTF
many	TRBD1	TRBV28	TRBJ2-2	TGTGCCAGCAGTGACGAACAGGGGTGGTTTGGCGGGGAGCTGTTTTTT	CASSDEQGWFGGELFF
many	-	TRBV6-2/TRBV6-3	TRBJ1-1	TGTGCCAGCAGTTACTCCTCAGGAGAGGTCGGGGCTTTCTTT	CASSYSSGEVGAFF
many	-	TRBV27	TRBJ1-1	TGTGCCAGCAGTTTATTCGGGTACAGTGCTGACACTGAAGCTTTCTTT	CASSLFGYSADTEAFF
-	-	TRBV9	TRBJ2-7	TGTGCCAGCAGCGTAGGACCGGGGCTGACCTACGAGCAGTACTTC	CASSVGPGLTYEQYF
few	TRBD1	TRBV6-2/TRBV6-3	TRBJ1-5	TGTGCCAGCACCTCCGACAGGGGGCCCGATCAGCCCCAGCATTTT	CASTSDRGPDQPQHF
-	TRBD2	TRBV4-3	TRBJ2-3	TGCGCCAGCAGCCAACTTGCTAGCGGGTACACAGATACGCAGTATTTT	CASSQLASGYTDTQYF